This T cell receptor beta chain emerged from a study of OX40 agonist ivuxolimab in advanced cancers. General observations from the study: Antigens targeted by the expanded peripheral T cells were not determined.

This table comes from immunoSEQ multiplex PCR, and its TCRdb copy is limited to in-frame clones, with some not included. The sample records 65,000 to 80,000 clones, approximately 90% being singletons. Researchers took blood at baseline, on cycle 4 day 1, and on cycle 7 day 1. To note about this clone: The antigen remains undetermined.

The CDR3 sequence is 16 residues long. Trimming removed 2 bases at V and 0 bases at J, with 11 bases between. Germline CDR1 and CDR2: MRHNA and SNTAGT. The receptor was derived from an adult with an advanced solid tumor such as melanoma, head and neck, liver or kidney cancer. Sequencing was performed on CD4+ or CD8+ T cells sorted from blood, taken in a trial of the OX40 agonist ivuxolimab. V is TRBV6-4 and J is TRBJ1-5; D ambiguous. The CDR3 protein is CASSDPKGGSNQPQHF. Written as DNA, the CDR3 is TGTGCCAGCAGTGACCCGAAGGGTGGTAGCAATCAGCCCCAGCATTTT.